The 28 T cell receptor beta chains below were found in one sample sequenced in a study of cytomegalovirus exposure and HLA in healthy donors. The PCR used 60 Vbeta and 13 Jbeta primers. Profiling relied on immunoSEQ multiplex PCR, and the TCRdb table lists in-frame clones only, not all of them. This sample has some 130,000 clones, with about 74% found just once. The sample was PBMCs. The receptors derive from a man aged 25 to 45 in good health and CMV-seronegative.

This clone was detected a few times. The genes are TRBV11-1 and TRBJ2-2, with unresolved D. This CDR3 is built from 15 residues. V was clipped by 1 base and J by 4 bases, with 10 bases between them. CDR1 SGHAT and CDR2 FQDESV come from the germline V gene (reference sequence). Written as DNA, the CDR3 is TGTGCCAGCAGCTTAGTATCGGCAGGCACCGGGGAGCTGTTTTTT. Its protein product is CASSLVSAGTGELFF.

V is TRBV2 and J is TRBJ1-2, with D unresolved. Trimming pared 1 base from V and 4 bases from J, leaving 13 bases between. The CDR3 has 15 residues. CDR1 and CDR2 from the germline V gene are SNHLY and FYNNEI. CDR3 protein: CASSEGAAGGYGYTF. The CDR3 DNA reads as TGTGCCAGCAGTGAAGGGGCCGCCGGTGGCTATGGCTACACCTTC.

The CDR3 nucleotides read TGTGCCAGCAGCCCTGTAGCAGGGGCAAACACTGAAGCTTTCTTT. It encodes CASSPVAGANTEAFF. V usage is TRBV14 and J usage is TRBJ1-1, with D possibly TRBD1 on 6 matching bases. The germline CDR1 and CDR2 sequences are SGHDN and FVKESK. This CDR3 comprises 15 residues. V was pared by 4 bases and J by 2 bases, with 14 bases between.

J is TRBJ2-1 and V is TRBV28; weak D call: TRBD1 (5 bases). Trimming took off 4 bases at V and 7 bases at J, with 8 bases between the two ends. The CDR3 totals 12 residues. CDR1 is MDHEN, CDR2 SYDVKM, per germline. Here the CDR3 DNA reads TGTGCCAGCAGTTGGGCAGGGAATGAGCAGTTCTTC. Its protein product is CASSWAGNEQFF.

This clone came up a few times. V is TRBV12-5 and J is TRBJ2-2; 8 bases are shared with TRBD2. From germline, CDR1 is LGHNT and CDR2 FRNRAP. This CDR3 comprises 16 residues. After removal of 4 bases from V and 2 bases from J, the junction contained 6 bases not matched to a gene. The CDR3 reads CASGSGGAENTGELFF. The CDR3 DNA reads as TGTGCTAGTGGTTCCGGGGGGGCAGAAAACACCGGGGAGCTGTTTTTT. Full variable domain (rest looked up from reference TRBV12-5 and TRBJ2-2): DARVTQTPRHKVTEMGQEVTMRCQPILGHNTVFWYRQTMMQGLELLAYFRNRAPLDDSGMPKDRFSAEMPDATLATLKIQPSEPRDSAVYFCASGSGGAENTGELFFGEGSRLTVL.

This clone came up a few times. The chain couples TRBV27 to TRBJ2-7; 13 positions agree with TRBD2. Germline CDR1 is MNHEY and CDR2 is SMNVEV (reference sequence). This CDR3 region has 16 residues. J gave up 4 bases and V 5 bases, and 8 bases lay outside the gene matches. CDR3 nucleotide sequence: TGTGCCAGCAGTCAAACCCAGACTAGCGGGAGGTACGAGCAGTACTTC. Its translation is CASSQTQTSGRYEQYF.

The chain is built from TRBV6-9 and TRBJ2-7; no reliable D call. V lost 6 bases, J lost 4 bases, and 10 bases lay in between. The germline V gene has CDR1 MNHGY and CDR2 SVAAGI. The CDR3 has 12 amino acids. CDR3 amino acids: CASSRATYEQYF. The CDR3 DNA reads TGTGCCAGCAGCCGAGCGACTTACGAGCAGTACTTC.

DNA for the CDR3: TGTGCCAGCAGCTCATCACAGGGTTACGAGACCCAGTACTTC. The encoded protein is CASSSSQGYETQYF. This chain connects TRBV11-2 to TRBJ2-5; weak D call: TRBD1 (6 bases). The length of the CDR3 is 14 residues. The germline CDR1 and CDR2 sequences are SGHAT and FQNNGV. V was trimmed by 4 bases and J by 5 bases, leaving 14 bases between them.

This chain connects TRBV6-8 to TRBJ2-3; perhaps TRBD1 as D (6 bases). This CDR3 has 18 residues. CDR1 is MNHGY and CDR2 is SAAAGT in the germline V gene. The V gene lost 3 bases and the J gene lost 4 bases, with 23 bases spanning the gap. This chain's CDR3 is CASSYIVLTGCGADTQYF. The CDR3 nucleotides are TGTGCCAGCAGTTATATCGTACTAACAGGGTGTGGGGCAGATACGCAGTATTTT.

This chain uses TRBV5-5 with TRBJ2-7, with 11 bases lining up with TRBD1. The CDR3 has 15 residues. Germline V gene data show CDR1 as SGHKS and CDR2 as YYEKEE (reference sequence). The V gene end was trimmed by 1 base and the J gene end by 4 bases; junction bases not matched to a gene: 4. This chain's CDR3 is CASSLWGQGGYEQYF. CDR3 coding DNA: TGTGCCAGCAGCTTGTGGGGACAGGGGGGGTACGAGCAGTACTTC. Variable domain in full (rest from reference TRBV5-5 and TRBJ2-7): DAGVTQSPTHLIKTRGQQVTLRCSPISGHKSVSWYQQVLGQGPQFIFQYYEKEERGRGNFPDRFSARQFPNYSSELNVNALLLGDSALYLCASSLWGQGGYEQYFGPGTRLTVT.

The V and J genes are TRBV4-1 and TRBJ2-3; 9 bases align to TRBD2. The V and J ends lost 7 bases and 5 bases, in that order; junction bases with no gene match: 7. CDR3 length: 14 amino acids. CDR1 MGHRA and CDR2 YSYEKL come from the germline V gene. The CDR3 loop reads CASKVAGGRDTQYF. CDR3 coding DNA: TGCGCCAGCAAGGTGGCGGGAGGGCGAGATACGCAGTATTTT.

This chain links TRBV6-5 with TRBJ2-5; TRBD2 matches 11 bases. The CDR3 covers 15 residues. The germline V gene has CDR1 MNHEY and CDR2 SVGAGI. V gave up 2 bases and J gave up 5 bases; unmatched junction bases: 4. The CDR3 nucleotides are TGTGCCAGCAGTTACGTAGCGGGAGGGGCGGAGACCCAGTACTTC. Translation gives CASSYVAGGAETQYF.

The chain carries TRBV20-1 and TRBJ1-1; D remains ambiguous. V lost 6 bases and J lost 6, with 11 bases in between. From germline, CDR1 is DFQATT and CDR2 SNEGSKA (reference sequence). The CDR3 has 11 residues. The CDR3 DNA sequence: TGCAGTGCGGGTACAGCTGCTGAAGCTTTCTTT. It encodes CSAGTAAEAFF.

V usage is TRBV29-1 and J usage is TRBJ1-2; D is uncertain. Germline CDR1 SQVTM, CDR2 ANQGSEA. The CDR3 is 15 amino acids. V lost 1 base and J lost 4, with 16 bases in between. The CDR3 sequence: CSVEGDTENGYGYTF. The CDR3 DNA sequence: TGCAGCGTTGAAGGTGACACGGAAAACGGCTATGGCTACACCTTC.

The chain has TRBV1 and TRBJ2-7; TRBD1 was called by the table and not checked on the DNA. TRBV1 counts as a pseudogene. This CDR3 spans 14 amino acids. Here the CDR3 reads CTSSQPGQGHEQYF. In nucleotides, the CDR3 is TGCACCAGCAGCCAACCAGGACAGGGCCACGAGCAGTACTTC.

The chain carries TRBV5-1 and TRBJ2-3; perhaps TRBD2 as D (7 bases). The CDR3 contains 15 residues. CDR1 is SGHRS and CDR2 is YFSETQ in the germline V gene. Between the trimmed V and J ends, which lost 2 bases and 6 bases, there was a span of 16 bases. The CDR3 spells CASSFRGGAGDTQYF. The CDR3 bases are TGCGCCAGCAGCTTTCGCGGGGGCGCGGGGGATACGCAGTATTTT. Full variable domain (outside the CDR3, taken from reference TRBV5-1 and TRBJ2-3): KAGVTQTPRYLIKTRGQQVTLSCSPISGHRSVSWYQQTPGQGLQFLFEYFSETQRNKGNFPGRFSGRQFSNSRSEMNVSTLELGDSALYLCASSFRGGAGDTQYFGPGTRLTVL.

In nucleotides, the CDR3 is TGTGCCAGCTCTGGGGGCCTTTCCTACGAGCAGTACTTC. This codes for CASSGGLSYEQYF. The rearrangement links TRBV28 to TRBJ2-7; TRBD1 might be the D (6 bases). The CDR3 totals 13 residues. Germline lookup yields CDR1 MDHEN and CDR2 SYDVKM. V shed 8 bases and J shed 1 base, with 12 bases lying between them.

The chain has TRBV2 and TRBJ1-1; 9 nucleotides agree with TRBD1. Germline trimming cut 6 bases from V and 2 bases from J; bases unmatched to any gene: 16. This CDR3 is built from 18 residues. Germline V lookup: CDR1 SNHLY, CDR2 FYNNEI. As DNA, the CDR3 is TGTGCCAGCAGCGGGGGAAAACAGGGGGCGGGGGTAAACACTGAAGCTTTCTTT. Amino acid sequence: CASSGGKQGAGVNTEAFF.

The V gene is TRBV2, the J gene TRBJ2-7, with D possibly matching TRBD2 (5 bases). Per germline, CDR1 SNHLY and CDR2 FYNNEI. This CDR3 has 13 amino acids. Trimming cost V 8 bases and J 3 bases, with 14 bases left between them. CDR3 in DNA: TGTGCCAGCGTCGCGCGGGCGAACTACGAGCAGTACTTC. It codes for CASVARANYEQYF.

Points on this clone: The same CDR3 also results from other DNA sequences found in this sample. The V and J genes are TRBV30 and TRBJ1-2, with D possibly matching TRBD1 (5 bases). The ends were cut back, 5 bases at V and 5 bases at J, with 9 bases in the middle. CDR1 is GTSNPN, CDR2 SVGIG, per germline (reference sequence). The CDR3 is 11 residues long. CDR3 residues: CAWSTGYGYTF. CDR3 nucleotide sequence: TGTGCCTGGTCTACAGGATATGGCTACACCTTC.

This chain links TRBV7-2 with TRBJ1-5, with D maybe TRBD1 (5 bases). The CDR3 has 14 amino acids. The ends were cut back, 4 bases at V and 2 bases at J, with 9 bases in the middle. CDR1 and CDR2 from the germline V gene are SGHTA and FQGNSA. The CDR3 DNA is TGTGCCAGCAGCTACAGGCCTGGCAATCAGCCCCAGCATTTT. It specifies CASSYRPGNQPQHF.

The J gene is TRBJ2-7, the V gene TRBV5-6; D might be TRBD1 (6 bases). The CDR3 loop spans 14 amino acids. Per the germline V gene, CDR1 is SGHDT and CDR2 is YYEEEE. V was trimmed by 0 bases and J by 5 bases, leaving 12 bases between them. The CDR3 protein is CASSLATGTNEQYF. CDR3 bases: TGTGCCAGCAGCTTGGCGACAGGAACCAACGAGCAGTACTTC.

The CDR3 loop reads CATDTGTTEAFF. The CDR3 DNA follows: TGTGCCACCGACACAGGGACCACTGAAGCTTTCTTT. The rearrangement joins TRBV6-1 to TRBJ1-1, with a weak D call TRBD1 (6 bases). V gave up 10 bases and J gave up 4 bases, with 13 bases separating them. This CDR3 has 12 residues. Germline CDR1 and CDR2: MNHNS and SASEGT.

The chain has TRBV9 and TRBJ2-4; 13 positions match TRBD2. This CDR3 is built from 20 residues. The germline V gene encodes CDR1 SGDLS and CDR2 YYNGEE. V shed 0 bases, J shed 2 bases, and the junction held 11 bases outside the gene matches. The CDR3 region is CASSVDGGLAGRTTKNIQYF. The CDR3 region has the DNA TGTGCCAGCAGCGTAGATGGGGGACTAGCGGGACGAACGACCAAAAACATTCAGTACTTC. Filled out from reference TRBV9 and TRBJ2-4, the complete variable domain reads DSGVTQTPKHLITATGQRVTLRCSPRSGDLSVYWYQQSLDQGLQFLIQYYNGEERAKGNILERFSAQQFPDLHSELNLSSLELGDSALYFCASSVDGGLAGRTTKNIQYFGAGTRLSVL.

The J gene is TRBJ2-7, the V gene TRBV5-5; 8 bases map to TRBD1. Germline-derived CDR1 and CDR2 are SGHKS and YYEKEE (reference sequence). V lost 4 bases to trimming and J lost 2 bases; unmatched junction nucleotides: 5. This CDR3 comprises 14 residues. This chain's CDR3 is CASSPGTGTYEQYF. In nucleotides, the CDR3 is TGTGCCAGCAGCCCCGGGACAGGTACCTACGAGCAGTACTTC.

The chain links TRBV19 to TRBJ1-1; a possible D gene is TRBD1 (5 bases). CDR3 length: 14 residues. V lost 1 base to trimming and J lost 7 bases, with 13 bases between them. Germline CDR1 is LNHDA and CDR2 is SQIVND (reference sequence). CDR3: CASSIGGSLVEAFF. CDR3 nucleotide sequence: TGTGCCAGTAGTATAGGGGGCAGCTTGGTTGAAGCTTTCTTT.

The rearrangement links TRBV2 to TRBJ2-1; the match to TRBD2 covers 8 bases. V lost 2 bases to trimming and J lost 4 bases; unmatched junction nucleotides: 7. The CDR3 covers 16 residues. Germline CDR1 SNHLY, CDR2 FYNNEI. Here the CDR3 reads CASSETSSGLYNEQFF. The CDR3 coding sequence is TGTGCCAGCAGTGAAACCTCTAGCGGGCTTTACAATGAGCAGTTCTTC.

This chain joins TRBV20-1 and TRBJ1-2, with D perhaps TRBD1 (5 bases). V was clipped by 6 bases and J by 6 bases, with 11 bases between them. The CDR3 is made up of 11 amino acids. The V gene's germline CDR1 is DFQATT and CDR2 SNEGSKA (reference sequence). The CDR3 coding sequence is TGCAGTGCCGATATCAGGGATGGCTACACCTTC. It specifies CSADIRDGYTF.